These 8 T cell receptor beta chains came from one sample sequenced in a study of blood T cells in healthy people across ages. The second PCR ran about 6 to 11 cycles with a sample-barcoded 5' primer and J-beta primers. TCRdb passed the 5' RACE reads through MiXCR, listing each CDR3 protein once. The sample includes fewer than 1.5 million distinct CDR3 sequences, about 43% of them seen just once. The sample was blood. The receptors shown here come from a woman aged 18-35 years in good health.

This clonotype was found once. The genes are TRBV24-1 and TRBJ1-1, with 7 positions matching TRBD1. From germline, CDR1 is KGHDR and CDR2 SFDVKD. V was pared by 0 bases and J by 0 bases, with 6 bases of the junction left unmatched. This CDR3 has 17 amino acids. DNA of the CDR3: TGTGCCACCAGTGATTTGCGCCGGGACAGCTTGAACACTGAAGCTTTCTTT. The encoded protein is CATSDLRRDSLNTEAFF.

This clonotype was observed many times. V and J are TRBV4-1 and TRBJ2-7; maybe TRBD1 (5 bases). This CDR3 is 14 amino acids long. V dropped 1 base and J dropped 0 bases, with 7 bases sitting between them. Germline assignment: CDR1 MGHRA and CDR2 YSYEKL. This CDR3 reads CASSQGQFSYEQYF. In DNA, the CDR3 is TGCGCCAGCAGCCAAGGACAGTTCTCCTACGAGCAGTACTTC.

J is TRBJ2-1 and V is TRBV20-1, with TRBD2 identical over 13 bases. Trimming at V came to 6 bases and at J to 8 bases, leaving 4 bases not matched to a gene. The germline gives CDR1 DFQATT, CDR2 SNEGSKA (reference sequence). CDR3 length: 13 amino acids. CDR3 in amino acids: CSALGLAGDEQFF. The DNA for the CDR3 is TGCAGTGCCCTTGGACTAGCGGGAGATGAGCAGTTCTTC.

The CDR3 loop reads CAISGGLGETQYF. Here the CDR3 DNA reads TGTGCCATCAGTGGGGGATTGGGGGAGACCCAGTACTTC. The chain is built from TRBV10-3 and TRBJ2-5, with D unresolved. Trimming stripped 4 bases from V and 5 bases from J, with 11 bases between. CDR3 size: 13 residues. In germline, CDR1 is ENHRY, CDR2 SYGVKD.

The V and J genes are TRBV7-9 and TRBJ1-1; D perhaps matches TRBD1 (6 bases). The CDR3 length is 14 residues. V was shortened by 5 bases and J by 3 bases, with 13 bases between the two germline ends. Germline CDR1 SEHNR, CDR2 FQNEAQ (reference sequence). The CDR3 DNA is TGTGCCAGCAGCCAGGGCCAGGGGTACACTGAAGCTTTCTTT. Translation: CASSQGQGYTEAFF.

V gene TRBV6-1 combines with J gene TRBJ2-2, with D tentatively TRBD1 or TRBD2 (6 bases each). This CDR3 is 16 amino acids long. V was clipped by 4 bases and J by 7 bases, with 19 bases between them. Germline CDR1 and CDR2: MNHNS and SASEGT. DNA of the CDR3: TGTGCCAGCAGTGCCAGGGGAGGAGGAGTCGTCGGGGAGCTGTTTTTT. Amino acids: CASSARGGGVVGELFF.

In its sample, this clonotype was seen a few times. The V and J genes are TRBV6-6 and TRBJ1-4; no definite D call. Between the trimmed V and J ends, which lost 5 bases and 8 bases, there was a span of 21 bases. In germline, CDR1 is MNHNY, CDR2 SVGAGI (reference sequence). The CDR3 is 16 residues long. The CDR3 DNA follows: TGTGCCAGCAGTGCAGGTGGCCGGGCACTCCCAGAAAAACTGTTTTTT. Its protein product is CASSAGGRALPEKLFF.

This clonotype was picked up a small number of times. This chain connects TRBV13 to TRBJ1-1; D might be TRBD1 (6 bases). Trimming cost V 6 bases and J 1 base, with 15 bases left between them. There are 15 residues in the CDR3. Germline lookup yields CDR1 PRHDT and CDR2 FYEKMQ (reference sequence). CDR3 DNA: TGTGCCAGCAGTTTTTCCACAGGGTCGAACACTGAAGCTTTCTTT. This codes for CASSFSTGSNTEAFF.